The 16 T cell receptor beta chains listed next were all sequenced from one sample in a study of T cells in tuberculosis (dated by TCRdb to the late 2010s). The time point label on this specimen signifies: new active TB diagnosis, blood taken before or within 7 days of starting treatment. Libraries were made using the immunoSEQ multiplex PCR assay. In its TCRdb copy, this immuneACCESS table keeps in-frame sequences only and misses some clones. Where compared with another copy, unresolved V genes explain less than half of these, and the others have no known cause. Across this sample there are tens of thousands of clones, with approximately 93% seen only once. Around 4.7% of the sample is taken by the ten largest. This specimen consisted of PBMCs, obtained at tuberculosis diagnosis. The receptors were gathered from an adult with tuberculosis.

This chain uses TRBV2 with TRBJ1-1; D not certain. From germline, CDR1 is SNHLY and CDR2 FYNNEI. Trimming cost V 1 base and J 2 bases, with 5 bases left between them. The CDR3 spans 13 residues. The CDR3 region has the DNA TGTGCCAGCAGTGAAGAGCGAAACACTGAAGCTTTCTTT. Amino acid sequence: CASSEERNTEAFF.

The chain links TRBV7-8 to TRBJ2-7; the D gene is possibly TRBD1 (5 bases). The CDR3 runs to 15 residues. The V gene lost 3 bases and the J gene lost 0 bases, with 12 bases spanning the gap. Germline assignment: CDR1 SGHVS and CDR2 FQNEAQ. The CDR3 loop is CASSFLGETSYEQYF. The DNA of the CDR3 is TGTGCCAGCAGCTTCCTAGGGGAAACCTCCTACGAGCAGTACTTC.

The chain links TRBV11-2 to TRBJ2-2, with 11 bases identical to TRBD1. CDR3 length: 16 residues. CDR1 and CDR2 from the germline V gene are SGHAT and FQNNGV. Trimming at V came to 1 base and at J to 7 bases, leaving 5 bases not matched to a gene. Here the CDR3 reads CASSLGPGQGVGELFF. CDR3 in DNA: TGTGCCAGCAGCTTAGGACCGGGACAGGGGGTCGGGGAGCTGTTTTTT.

This chain uses TRBV6-1 with TRBJ2-1; D is possibly TRBD2 (5 bases). V was shortened by 3 bases and J by 3 bases, with 18 bases between the two germline ends. The CDR3 sequence is 17 residues long. The germline CDR1 and CDR2 sequences are MNHNS and SASEGT. The CDR3 spells CASSDYFTGSSYNEQFF. CDR3 DNA: TGTGCCAGCAGTGATTATTTCACGGGATCGAGCTACAATGAGCAGTTCTTC.

The chain is built from TRBV5-4 and TRBJ2-3; D may be TRBD2 (6 bases). CDR1 and CDR2 (germline): SGHNT, YYREEE (reference sequence). Trimming shortened V by 1 base and J by 3 bases, and 12 bases separated the two germline ends. This CDR3 comprises 15 residues. Here the CDR3 reads CASSLTDYNTDTQYF. The CDR3 DNA is TGTGCCAGCAGCTTGACGGACTACAATACAGATACGCAGTATTTT.

The V gene is TRBV6-5, the J gene TRBJ2-5, with 10 nucleotides matching TRBD2. Trimming cost V 0 bases and J 4 bases; bases outside gene matches: 5. The CDR3 loop spans 16 amino acids. Germline V CDR1 and CDR2: MNHEY, SVGAGI. Here the CDR3 reads CASSYSVLAGVETQYF. CDR3 in DNA: TGTGCCAGCAGTTACTCCGTTCTAGCGGGGGTAGAGACCCAGTACTTC.

The J gene is TRBJ2-1, the V gene TRBV5-1; 10 bases are a match to TRBD2. CDR3 length: 16 amino acids. Losses at the gene ends were 4 bases for V and 7 bases for J; bases not matched to a gene: 11. Germline lookup yields CDR1 SGHRS and CDR2 YFSETQ. The CDR3 sequence is CASSRGFLAGDNEQFF. The DNA of the CDR3 is TGCGCCAGCAGCAGGGGGTTCCTAGCGGGGGATAATGAGCAGTTCTTC.

V gene TRBV28 combines with J gene TRBJ1-2; perhaps TRBD1 as D (6 bases). This CDR3 is built from 12 residues. Trimming took 8 bases from V and 2 from J, leaving 9 bases between them. Per germline, CDR1 MDHEN and CDR2 SYDVKM. The CDR3 DNA follows: TGTGCCAGCCAGGACAGAAACTATGGCTACACCTTC. It yields the protein CASQDRNYGYTF.

V and J are TRBV28 and TRBJ2-7; 7 bases fit TRBD1. The CDR3 has 13 residues. V gave up 4 bases and J gave up 3 bases; unmatched junction bases: 3. The germline CDR1 and CDR2 sequences are MDHEN and SYDVKM. The chain's CDR3 is CASSWDRFYEQYF. CDR3 DNA sequence: TGTGCCAGCAGTTGGGACAGATTCTACGAGCAGTACTTC. Complete variable domain (other parts from reference TRBV28 and TRBJ2-7): DVKVTQSSRYLVKRTGEKVFLECVQDMDHENMFWYRQDPGLGLRLIYFSYDVKMKEKGDIPEGYSVSREKKERFSLILESASTNQTSMYLCASSWDRFYEQYFGPGTRLTVT.

The V call is TRBV6-5, the J call TRBJ2-5; no reliable D call. CDR1 is MNHEY and CDR2 is SVGAGI in the germline V gene. Trimming removed 6 bases from V and 1 base from J, with 6 bases in between. The CDR3 length is 12 residues. The CDR3 bases are TGTGCCAGCAGCCAGCGCCAAGAGACCCAGTACTTC. Its translation: CASSQRQETQYF.

The CDR3 region is CASSLSRGTGNQPQHF. CDR3 sequence (DNA): TGTGCCAGCAGCTTGTCGAGAGGGACAGGGAATCAGCCCCAGCATTTT. This rearrangement joins TRBV5-6 to TRBJ1-5; 9 bases fit TRBD1. The V segment lost 1 base and the J segment 4 bases; nucleotides outside the gene matches: 6. This CDR3 region has 16 residues. Germline CDR1 SGHDT, CDR2 YYEEEE.

This clone has a single count. The V gene is TRBV6-5, the J gene TRBJ2-1; D perhaps matches TRBD1 (7 bases). V lost 5 bases to trimming and J lost 4 bases, with 15 bases between them. Germline V CDR1 and CDR2: MNHEY, SVGAGI. The CDR3 has 15 amino acids. In nucleotides, the CDR3 is TGTGCCAGCAGTGCTAGCAGGGGGGTTTACAATGAGCAGTTCTTC. Protein product: CASSASRGVYNEQFF.

The chain employs TRBV12-5 and TRBJ1-3; unclear D gene. Germline lookup yields CDR1 LGHNT and CDR2 FRNRAP. The CDR3 consists of 13 residues. Trimming removed 3 bases from V and 4 bases from J, with 7 bases in between. CDR3 sequence: CASGFLSGNTIYF. Here the CDR3 DNA reads TGTGCTAGTGGTTTCTTATCCGGAAACACCATATATTTT.

In its sample, this clone was seen once. This chain links TRBV5-1 with TRBJ1-4, with TRBD1 identical over 7 bases. J was trimmed by 4 bases and V by 4 bases; bases with no gene match: 7. CDR1 is SGHRS and CDR2 is YFSETQ in the germline V gene. This CDR3 has 15 residues. CDR3 sequence: CASSRRTGLNEKLFF. DNA of the CDR3: TGCGCCAGCAGCAGAAGGACAGGTCTTAATGAAAAACTGTTTTTT.

The chain employs TRBV5-1 and TRBJ2-3; 7 bases line up with TRBD1. V trimming: 4 bases; J trimming: 2 bases; junction bases outside the gene matches: 10. The CDR3 covers 16 residues. Germline V gene sequence: CDR1 SGHRS, CDR2 YFSETQ. The CDR3 region has the DNA TGCGCCAGCAGCCCCGCCGGGACAGCTTACACAGATACGCAGTATTTT. This sequence encodes CASSPAGTAYTDTQYF. Drawing the rest from reference TRBV5-1 and TRBJ2-3, the complete variable domain is KAGVTQTPRYLIKTRGQQVTLSCSPISGHRSVSWYQQTPGQGLQFLFEYFSETQRNKGNFPGRFSGRQFSNSRSEMNVSTLELGDSALYLCASSPAGTAYTDTQYFGPGTRLTVL.

The V call is TRBV7-2, the J call TRBJ1-5; 7 bases fit TRBD1. With 5 bases clipped from V and 7 bases from J, the junction kept 8 bases outside the gene matches. The CDR3 extends over 14 amino acids. Per germline, CDR1 SGHTA and CDR2 FQGNSA. CDR3 region: CASSPRQGGQPQHF. In DNA form, the CDR3 reads TGTGCCAGCAGCCCGCGACAGGGTGGCCAGCCCCAGCATTTT.